This T cell receptor beta chain was found in a study of cytomegalovirus exposure and HLA in healthy donors. Amplification used 60 Vbeta primers and 13 Jbeta primers. Assay: immunoSEQ multiplex PCR; the TCRdb copy retains only in-frame clones and omits some. Of under 250,000 clones listed, about 80% are singletons. The J segment lost 5 bases and the V segment lost 4 bases, leaving 8 bases of the junction unmatched. Per germline, CDR1 SNHLY and CDR2 FYNNEI. This CDR3 is built from 14 residues. Donors consisted of healthy bone marrow donors. V usage is TRBV2 and J usage is TRBJ2-7; 7 bases are a match to TRBD1. Input material: PBMCs. The TCR was taken from a young man in good health and CMV-seronegative. The CDR3, as DNA: TGTGCCAGCAGTGCACAGGGGCCCGTGGACGAGCAGTACTTC. The encoded protein is CASSAQGPVDEQYF.